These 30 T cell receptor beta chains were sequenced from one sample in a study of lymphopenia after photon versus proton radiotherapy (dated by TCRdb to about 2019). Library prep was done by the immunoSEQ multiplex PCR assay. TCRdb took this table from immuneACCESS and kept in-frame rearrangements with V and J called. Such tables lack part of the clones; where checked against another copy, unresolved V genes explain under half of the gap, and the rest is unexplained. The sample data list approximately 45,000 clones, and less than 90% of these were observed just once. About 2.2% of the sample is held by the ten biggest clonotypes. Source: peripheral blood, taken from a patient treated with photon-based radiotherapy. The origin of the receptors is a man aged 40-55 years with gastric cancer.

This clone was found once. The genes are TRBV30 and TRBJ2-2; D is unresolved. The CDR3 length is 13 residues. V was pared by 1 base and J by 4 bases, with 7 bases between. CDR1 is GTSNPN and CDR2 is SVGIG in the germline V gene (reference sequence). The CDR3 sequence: CAWSGGTTGELFF. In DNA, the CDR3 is TGTGCCTGGAGTGGAGGAACCACCGGGGAGCTGTTTTTT.

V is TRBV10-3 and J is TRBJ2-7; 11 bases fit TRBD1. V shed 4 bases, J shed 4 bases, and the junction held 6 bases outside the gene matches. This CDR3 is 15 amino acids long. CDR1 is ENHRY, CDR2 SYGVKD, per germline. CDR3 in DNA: TGTGCCATCAGTGGCGGGACAGGGGGACGGTACGAGCAGTACTTC. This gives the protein CAISGGTGGRYEQYF.

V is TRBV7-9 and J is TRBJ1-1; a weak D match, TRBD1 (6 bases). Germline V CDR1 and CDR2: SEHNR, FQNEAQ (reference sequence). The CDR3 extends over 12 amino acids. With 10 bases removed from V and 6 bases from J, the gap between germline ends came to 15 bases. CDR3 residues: CAIGQTLSEAFF. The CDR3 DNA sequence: TGTGCCATCGGACAGACACTTTCTGAAGCTTTCTTT.

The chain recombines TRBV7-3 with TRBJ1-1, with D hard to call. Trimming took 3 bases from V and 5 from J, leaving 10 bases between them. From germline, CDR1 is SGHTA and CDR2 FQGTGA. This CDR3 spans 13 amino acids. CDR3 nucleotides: TGTGCCAGCAGCTTGAGTAAATTTACTGAAGCTTTCTTT. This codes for CASSLSKFTEAFF.

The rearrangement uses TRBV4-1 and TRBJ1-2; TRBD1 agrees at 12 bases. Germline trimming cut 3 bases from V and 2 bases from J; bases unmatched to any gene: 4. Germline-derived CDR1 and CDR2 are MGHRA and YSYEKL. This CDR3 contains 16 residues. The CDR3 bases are TGCGCCAGCAGCCAGACCGGGACAGGGGGCAACTATGGCTACACCTTC. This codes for CASSQTGTGGNYGYTF.

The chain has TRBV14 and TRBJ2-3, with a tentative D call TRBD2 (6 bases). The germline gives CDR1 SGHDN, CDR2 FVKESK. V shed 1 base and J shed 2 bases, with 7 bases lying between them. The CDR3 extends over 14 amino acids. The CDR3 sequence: CASSQGGVTDTQYF. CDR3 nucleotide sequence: TGTGCCAGCAGCCAAGGGGGGGTCACAGATACGCAGTATTTT.

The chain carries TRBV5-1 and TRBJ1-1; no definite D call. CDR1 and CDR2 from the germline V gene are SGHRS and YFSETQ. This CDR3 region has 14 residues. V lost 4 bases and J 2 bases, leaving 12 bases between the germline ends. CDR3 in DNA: TGCGCCAGCAGCCCACTCCCGGGTAACACTGAAGCTTTCTTT. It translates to CASSPLPGNTEAFF.

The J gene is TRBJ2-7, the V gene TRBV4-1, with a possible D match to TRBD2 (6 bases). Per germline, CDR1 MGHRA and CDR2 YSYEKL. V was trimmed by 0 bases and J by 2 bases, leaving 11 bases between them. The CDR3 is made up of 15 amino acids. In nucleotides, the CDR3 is TGCGCCAGCAGCCAAGAGATTAGCGGCCCCTACGAGCAGTACTTC. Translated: CASSQEISGPYEQYF.

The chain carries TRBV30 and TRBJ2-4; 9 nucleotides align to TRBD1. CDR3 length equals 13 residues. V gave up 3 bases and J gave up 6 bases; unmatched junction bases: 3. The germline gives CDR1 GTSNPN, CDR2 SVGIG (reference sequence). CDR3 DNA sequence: TGTGCCTGGAGCACGGACAGGGGAAACATTCAGTACTTC. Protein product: CAWSTDRGNIQYF.

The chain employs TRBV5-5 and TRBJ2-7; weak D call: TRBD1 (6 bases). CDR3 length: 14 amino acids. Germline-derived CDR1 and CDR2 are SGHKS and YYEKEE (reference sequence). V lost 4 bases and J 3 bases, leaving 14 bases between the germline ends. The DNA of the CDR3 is TGTGCCAGCAGCCCTCACAGGGACCACTACGAGCAGTACTTC. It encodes CASSPHRDHYEQYF.

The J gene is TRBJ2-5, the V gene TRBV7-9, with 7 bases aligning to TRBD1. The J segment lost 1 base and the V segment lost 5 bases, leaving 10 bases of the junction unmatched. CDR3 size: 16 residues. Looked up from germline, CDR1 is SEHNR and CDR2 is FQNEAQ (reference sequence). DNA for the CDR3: TGTGCCAGCAGCCTCGGGACAGTAGTCCGCCAAGAGACCCAGTACTTC. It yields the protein CASSLGTVVRQETQYF.

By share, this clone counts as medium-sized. CDR3 in DNA: TGTGCCAGCAGCAAAGACCCTTGGACAGGGGGTACCTACGAGCAGTACTTC. It specifies CASSKDPWTGGTYEQYF. The chain is built from TRBV21-1 and TRBJ2-7; TRBD1 reflects the table's D call only, with no check against the DNA. TRBV21-1 is classified as a pseudogene. The CDR3 spans 17 residues.

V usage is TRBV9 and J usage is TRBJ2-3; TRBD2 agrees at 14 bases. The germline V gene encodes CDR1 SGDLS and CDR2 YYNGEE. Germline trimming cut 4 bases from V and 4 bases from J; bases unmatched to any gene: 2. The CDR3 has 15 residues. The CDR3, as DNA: TGTGCCAGCAGCCCGACTAGCGGGGGGGCAGATACGCAGTATTTT. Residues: CASSPTSGGADTQYF.

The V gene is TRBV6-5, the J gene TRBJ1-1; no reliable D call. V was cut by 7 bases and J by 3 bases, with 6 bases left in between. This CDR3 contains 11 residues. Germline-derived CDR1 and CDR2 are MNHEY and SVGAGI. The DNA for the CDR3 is TGTGCCAGCAATAGGGACACTGAAGCTTTCTTT. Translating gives CASNRDTEAFF.

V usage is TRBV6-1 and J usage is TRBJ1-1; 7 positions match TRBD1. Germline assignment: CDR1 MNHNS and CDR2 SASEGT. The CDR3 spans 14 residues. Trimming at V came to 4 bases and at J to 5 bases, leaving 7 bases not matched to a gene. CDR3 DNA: TGTGCCAGCAGTGGACAGGGAAGTCTGACTGAAGCTTTCTTT. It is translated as CASSGQGSLTEAFF.

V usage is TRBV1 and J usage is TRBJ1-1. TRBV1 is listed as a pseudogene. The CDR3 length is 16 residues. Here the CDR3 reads CTSSQGPSLLDTEAFF. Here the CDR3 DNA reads TGCACCAGCAGCCAAGGCCCATCATTGCTGGACACTGAAGCTTTCTTT.

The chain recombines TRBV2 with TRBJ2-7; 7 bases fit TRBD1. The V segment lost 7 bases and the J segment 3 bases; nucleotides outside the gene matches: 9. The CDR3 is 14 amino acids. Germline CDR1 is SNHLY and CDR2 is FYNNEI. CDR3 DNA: TGTGCCAGCACCGAGACAGGGTTGGACTACGAGCAGTACTTC. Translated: CASTETGLDYEQYF.

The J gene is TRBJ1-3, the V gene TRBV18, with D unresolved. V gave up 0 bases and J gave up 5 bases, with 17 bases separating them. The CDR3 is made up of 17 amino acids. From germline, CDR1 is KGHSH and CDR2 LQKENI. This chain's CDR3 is CASSPPSWGAGRNTIYF. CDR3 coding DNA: TGTGCCAGCTCACCACCAAGTTGGGGAGCGGGTAGAAACACCATATATTTT. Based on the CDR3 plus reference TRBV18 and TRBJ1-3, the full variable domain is NAGVMQNPRHLVRRRGQEARLRCSPMKGHSHVYWYRQLPEEGLKFMVYLQKENIIDESGMPKERFSAEFPKEGPSILRIQQVVRGDSAAYFCASSPPSWGAGRNTIYFGEGSWLTVV.

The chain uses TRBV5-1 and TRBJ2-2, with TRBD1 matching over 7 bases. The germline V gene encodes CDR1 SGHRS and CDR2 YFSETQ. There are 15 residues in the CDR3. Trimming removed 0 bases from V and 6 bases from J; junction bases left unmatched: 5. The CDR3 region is CASSLVGGEAGELFF. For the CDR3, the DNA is TGCGCCAGCAGCTTGGTAGGGGGCGAGGCCGGGGAGCTGTTTTTT.

CDR3 sequence reads: CASSQVGLGDTQYF. The CDR3 nucleotides read TGCGCCAGCAGCCAAGTGGGGCTGGGAGATACGCAGTATTTT. The rearrangement uses TRBV4-3 and TRBJ2-3; tentative D call: TRBD1 (5 bases). V lost 1 base, J lost 5 bases, and 10 bases lay in between. CDR1 is LGHNA and CDR2 is YSLEER in the germline V gene. The CDR3 runs to 14 residues.

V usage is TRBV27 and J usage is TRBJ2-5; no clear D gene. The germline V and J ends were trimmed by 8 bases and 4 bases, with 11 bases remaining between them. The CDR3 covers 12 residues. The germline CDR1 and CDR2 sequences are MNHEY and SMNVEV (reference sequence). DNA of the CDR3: TGTGCCAGCCGGGCCCTAGGAGAGACCCAGTACTTC. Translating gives CASRALGETQYF.

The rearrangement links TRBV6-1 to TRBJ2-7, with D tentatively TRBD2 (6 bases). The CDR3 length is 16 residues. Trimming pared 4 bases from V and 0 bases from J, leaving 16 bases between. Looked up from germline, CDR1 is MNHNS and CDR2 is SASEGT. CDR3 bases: TGTGCCAGCAGTGGGACCCGGGACTGGGTCTCCTACGAGCAGTACTTC. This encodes CASSGTRDWVSYEQYF.

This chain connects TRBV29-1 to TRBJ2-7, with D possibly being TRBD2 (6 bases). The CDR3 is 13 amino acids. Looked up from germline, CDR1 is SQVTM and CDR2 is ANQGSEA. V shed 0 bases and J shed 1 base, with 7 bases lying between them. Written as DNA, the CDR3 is TGCAGCGTTGAAGATGGGGGGTCCTACGAGCAGTACTTC. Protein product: CSVEDGGSYEQYF.

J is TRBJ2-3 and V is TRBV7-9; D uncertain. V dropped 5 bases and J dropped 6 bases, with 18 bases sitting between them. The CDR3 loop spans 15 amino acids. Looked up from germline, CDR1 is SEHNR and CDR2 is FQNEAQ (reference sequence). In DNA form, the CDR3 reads TGTGCCAGCAGCCACCTAAGTGGTGTGTCTGATACGCAGTATTTT. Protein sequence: CASSHLSGVSDTQYF.

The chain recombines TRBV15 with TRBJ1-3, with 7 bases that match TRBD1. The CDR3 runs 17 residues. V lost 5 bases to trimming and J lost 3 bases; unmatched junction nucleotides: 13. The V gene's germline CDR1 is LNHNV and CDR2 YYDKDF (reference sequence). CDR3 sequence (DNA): TGTGCCACCAGCTGGGAGTTAACCCAGGGGGGTGGAAACACCATATATTTT. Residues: CATSWELTQGGGNTIYF.

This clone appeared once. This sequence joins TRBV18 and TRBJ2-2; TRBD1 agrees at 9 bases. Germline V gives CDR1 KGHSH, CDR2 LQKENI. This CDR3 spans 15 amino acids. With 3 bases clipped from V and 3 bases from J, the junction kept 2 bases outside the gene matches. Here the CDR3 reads CASSPRTGDTGELFF. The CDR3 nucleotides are TGTGCCAGCTCACCGAGGACAGGGGACACCGGGGAGCTGTTTTTT.

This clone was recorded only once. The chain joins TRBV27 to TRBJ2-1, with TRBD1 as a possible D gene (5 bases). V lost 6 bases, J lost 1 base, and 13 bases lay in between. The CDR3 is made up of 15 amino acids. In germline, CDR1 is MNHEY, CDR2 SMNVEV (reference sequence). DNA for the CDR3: TGTGCCAGCAGACGACCGAGACAGTCCTACAATGAGCAGTTCTTC. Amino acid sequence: CASRRPRQSYNEQFF.

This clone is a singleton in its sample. DNA of the CDR3: TGTGCCAGCAGCCCCGGGCCACAGGGAGCCACCGGGGAGCTGTTTTTT. Its translation is CASSPGPQGATGELFF. V gene TRBV7-3 combines with J gene TRBJ2-2, with D perhaps matching TRBD1 (6 bases). The CDR3 runs to 16 residues. Germline V gene lookup returns CDR1 SGHTA and CDR2 FQGTGA. Trimming took off 5 bases at V and 4 bases at J, with 17 bases between the two ends.

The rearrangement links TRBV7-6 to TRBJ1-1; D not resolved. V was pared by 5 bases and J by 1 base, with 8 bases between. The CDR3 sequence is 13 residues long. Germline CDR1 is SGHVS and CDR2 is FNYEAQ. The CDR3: CASSLAGNTEAFF. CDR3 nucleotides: TGTGCCAGCAGCCTCGCCGGGAACACTGAAGCTTTCTTT.

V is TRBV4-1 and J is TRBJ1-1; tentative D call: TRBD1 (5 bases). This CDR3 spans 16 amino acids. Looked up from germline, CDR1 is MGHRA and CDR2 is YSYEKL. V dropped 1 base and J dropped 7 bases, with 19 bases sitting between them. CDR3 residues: CASSQVGTARGGEAFF. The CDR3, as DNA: TGCGCCAGCAGCCAAGTGGGGACGGCAAGGGGCGGTGAAGCTTTCTTT.